A selection of T cell receptor beta chains follows, all from one sample in a study of graft-versus-host responses after intestinal transplantation. Antigens for these TCRs are unknown. Using immunoSEQ multiplex PCR, the repertoire was profiled, and TCRdb retains in-frame clones only, with some absent. The sample records around 24,000 clones, roughly four fifths being singletons. Sequences were derived from unstimulated CD8+ T cells sorted from spleen or lymph node cells, sampled before transplant. The receptors stem from a human donor who was the organ donor for an intestinal transplant. The conserved cysteine and the conserved F or W are not part of the CDR3 here. The order of the fields is CDR3 length, V gene, CDR3 protein.

8 TRBV25-1 ASKADTQY
12 TRBV19 ASSISASYYEQY
11 TRBV13 ASSSLPNEKLF
15 TRBV5-6 ASSPPLLADNTDTQY
13 TRBV14 ASSQDGTGRNEQY
13 TRBV7-9 ASSWGTGSARGYT
14 TRBV11-3 ASIPPGQGFGYEQY
9 TRBV4-1 ASSQGAEQY
11 TRBV6-4 ASSARCGEELF
14 TRBV29-1 SVEKGVETSVNEQF
13 TRBV19 ASSIRPSGIYGYT
12 TRBV4-1 ASSQDGGSCEQY
13 TRBV9 ARSVAGGGYNEQF
13 TRBV2 ASSGGTSGAYEQY
10 TRBV9 ASTLRGDTQY
12 TRBV25-1 ASSPSGKTYEQY
9 TRBV11-3 ASRTHNEQF
10 TRBV29-1 SDQTVTGELF
12 TRBV19 ASSRGEGGQPQH
12 TRBV11-2 ASSFAEGYTEAF
9 TRBV23-1 AGAYEETQY
13 TRBV5-5 ASSLDRTSGNTIY
9 TRBV2 ASKEGNTIY
9 TRBV29-1 SVGKVTEAF
11 TRBV4-1 ASSHPDRDEQF
12 TRBV7-9 ASSSGGGTGELF
12 TRBV27 ASSFFGPRETQY
11 TRBV5-1 ASTPENTGELF
17 TRBV30 AWSVGASGGAIGLDEQF
13 TRBV7-9 ASSRGGSDFYGYT
10 TRBV10-2 ASRTGIHEQF
11 TRBV10-3 AISEKPSEWLF
13 TRBV6-1 ASSPQDREGYGYT
13 TRBV5-4 ASSIGRSSHYGYT
14 TRBV5-4 ASSLWQGRTNTEAF
14 TRBV13 ASSFSLGIGSYEQY
11 TRBV27 ATSHGTAYEQY